The 8 T cell receptor beta chains reported below all come from one sample, sequenced in a study of T cell responses to AZD1222 COVID-19 vaccine. The table came from immunoSEQ multiplex PCR; TCRdb's copy has only in-frame clones and leaves some out. The sample shows under 200,000 clones, more than 70% of them seen only once. The starting material was peripheral blood, obtained 28 days after the second AZD1222 dose. The receptors were gathered from an adult who received the AZD1222 COVID-19 vaccine.

The gene calls are TRBV29-1 and TRBJ1-1, with no clear D. CDR3 length equals 15 residues. V was clipped by 6 bases and J by 0 bases, with 17 bases between them. Germline CDR1 is SQVTM and CDR2 is ANQGSEA. The CDR3 bases are TGCAGCGTGATGAGGTTGACGGCTATGAACACTGAAGCTTTCTTT. It translates to CSVMRLTAMNTEAFF.

This clone has a single count. Other DNA sequences in the same sample also yield this CDR3. This chain connects TRBV7-3 to TRBJ2-2, with D unresolved. The CDR3 is 12 amino acids. In germline, CDR1 is SGHTA, CDR2 FQGTGA. V shed 0 bases and J shed 5 bases, with 1 base lying between them. The chain's CDR3 is CASSLTTGELFF. The CDR3 DNA follows: TGTGCCAGCAGCTTAACGACCGGGGAGCTGTTTTTT. The complete variable domain, with remaining parts taken from reference TRBV7-3 and TRBJ2-2, reads GAGVSQTPSNKVTEKGKYVELRCDPISGHTALYWYRQSLGQGPEFLIYFQGTGAADDSGLPNDRFFAVRPEGSVSTLKIQRTERGDSAVYLCASSLTTGELFFGEGSRLTVL.

This clone has a single count. The gene calls are TRBV7-9 and TRBJ2-7; the D gene is possibly TRBD1 (6 bases). Deletions cut 4 bases from V and 9 bases from J, with 13 bases between. Germline V gene sequence: CDR1 SEHNR, CDR2 FQNEAQ (reference sequence). This CDR3 contains 12 residues. CDR3 sequence reads: CASSSLQGSQYF. CDR3 sequence (DNA): TGTGCCAGCAGCTCACTACAGGGCTCGCAGTACTTC.

The chain recombines TRBV7-3 with TRBJ2-1; tentatively, D is TRBD2 (5 bases). The CDR3 has 14 amino acids. V was shortened by 5 bases and J by 9 bases, with 17 bases between the two germline ends. Germline CDR1 and CDR2: SGHTA and FQGTGA. This CDR3 is CASSTRETAGEQFF. The CDR3 nucleotides are TGTGCCAGCAGCACTAGGGAAACCGCGGGTGAGCAGTTCTTC.

This clone was seen once. The genes are TRBV30 and TRBJ2-7; the D gene is possibly TRBD1 (7 bases). The CDR3 covers 15 residues. The germline V gene encodes CDR1 GTSNPN and CDR2 SVGIG (reference sequence). The V end lost 0 bases, the J end lost 6 bases, and 18 bases lay between the germline ends. CDR3 loop: CAWSVGGGGSGEQYF. In nucleotides, the CDR3 is TGTGCCTGGAGTGTGGGAGGAGGGGGCAGCGGCGAGCAGTACTTC.

The rearrangement joins TRBV6-5 to TRBJ2-3; no clear D. The CDR3 is 14 amino acids. V was shortened by 0 bases and J by 3 bases, with 7 bases between the two germline ends. Germline CDR1 is MNHEY and CDR2 is SVGAGI. The CDR3 bases are TGTGCCAGCAGTTACTCGATTCAAACAGATACGCAGTATTTT. It encodes CASSYSIQTDTQYF.

V usage is TRBV5-1 and J usage is TRBJ2-2; 12 nucleotides line up with TRBD2. This CDR3 spans 18 amino acids. V trimming: 4 bases; J trimming: 1 base; junction bases outside the gene matches: 8. Germline lookup yields CDR1 SGHRS and CDR2 YFSETQ. CDR3 sequence reads: CASSPREGLAGNTGELFF. The CDR3, as DNA: TGCGCCAGCAGCCCTAGGGAGGGACTAGCGGGGAACACCGGGGAGCTGTTTTTT.

The rearrangement joins TRBV21-1 to TRBJ1-6; TRBD1, as called in the table, went unchecked against the DNA. TRBV21-1 is recorded as a pseudogene. The CDR3 has 13 amino acids. CDR3 amino acids: CASSNQGTSPLHF. CDR3 in DNA: TGTGCCAGCAGCAACCAGGGGACTTCACCCCTCCACTTT.